These T cell receptor beta chains were read from a single sample in a study of regulatory T cells in long-lasting Graves disease. TCRdb called the multiplex PCR reads again in MiXCR, with one record for every CDR3 protein. The table records about 430,000 distinct CDR3 sequences, about 21% of them present only once. This sample comprised peripheral blood mononuclear cells (PBMCs), obtained when the disease was refractory, from a patient treated with antithyroid drugs. These receptor sequences come from a female donor with Graves disease. Each CDR3 is given with its conserved first and last residue. The D gene is left open where the match is weak. Size is omitted from some rows. Given values are once, few, many or a class for expanded clones.

j_gene: TRBJ2-2; abundance: many; v_gene: TRBV12-3/TRBV12-4; d_gene: -; CDR3aa: CASRAIGPAGGELFF; CDR3nt: TGTGCCAGCAGGGCGATAGGACCGGCGGGCGGGGAGCTGTTTTTT
j_gene: TRBJ2-4; abundance: few; v_gene: TRBV20-1; d_gene: -; CDR3aa: CMGVKGSTAKNIQYF; CDR3nt: TGCATGGGGGTTAAGGGGTCGACGGCCAAAAACATTCAGTACTTC
j_gene: TRBJ2-7; abundance: many; v_gene: TRBV19; d_gene: TRBD1; CDR3aa: CASSMGQGSYEQYF; CDR3nt: TGTGCCAGCAGCATGGGACAGGGGTCCTACGAGCAGTACTTC
j_gene: TRBJ1-5; abundance: many; v_gene: TRBV6-1; d_gene: TRBD1; CDR3aa: CASRGFVAGGGNQPQHF; CDR3nt: TGTGCCAGCAGGGGATTTGTGGCAGGGGGGGGCAATCAGCCCCAGCATTTT
j_gene: TRBJ2-5; abundance: many; v_gene: TRBV7-8; d_gene: -; CDR3aa: CASSLPAVETQYF; CDR3nt: TGTGCCAGCAGCTTACCCGCCGTGGAGACCCAGTACTTC
j_gene: TRBJ1-5; abundance: -; v_gene: TRBV7-2; d_gene: -; CDR3aa: CASSLATRLYSNQPQHF; CDR3nt: TGTGCCAGCAGCTTAGCGACAAGGCTTTATAGCAATCAGCCCCAGCATTTT
j_gene: TRBJ2-3; abundance: once; v_gene: TRBV2; d_gene: -; CDR3aa: CASIPGGTSTDTQYF; CDR3nt: TGTGCCAGCATCCCGGGCGGGACTAGCACAGATACGCAGTATTTT
j_gene: TRBJ2-7; abundance: many; v_gene: TRBV20-1; d_gene: -; CDR3aa: CSASSGRPYEQYF; CDR3nt: TGCAGTGCTAGTTCGGGCAGACCCTACGAGCAGTACTTC
j_gene: TRBJ2-7; abundance: many; v_gene: TRBV3-1; d_gene: -; CDR3aa: CASSSYRDTNYEQYF; CDR3nt: TGTGCCAGCAGCTCCTACCGGGACACCAACTACGAGCAGTACTTC
j_gene: TRBJ1-1; abundance: -; v_gene: TRBV20-1; d_gene: -; CDR3aa: CSARRQGSMNTEAFF; CDR3nt: TGCAGTGCTAGAAGGCAGGGCTCGATGAACACTGAAGCTTTCTTT
j_gene: TRBJ2-1; abundance: -; v_gene: TRBV12-3/TRBV12-4; d_gene: TRBD2; CDR3aa: CASTLFYGSGIRSYNEQFF; CDR3nt: TGTGCCAGCACCTTATTTTACGGTAGCGGGATACGGTCCTACAATGAGCAGTTCTTC
j_gene: TRBJ1-3; abundance: -; v_gene: TRBV2; d_gene: -; CDR3aa: CASRLLRETGNTIYF; CDR3nt: TGTGCCAGCAGACTCCTCAGGGAAACTGGAAACACCATATATTTT
j_gene: TRBJ2-7; abundance: few; v_gene: TRBV7-2; d_gene: -; CDR3aa: CASSPVTGGAYEQYF; CDR3nt: TGTGCCAGCAGCCCAGTAACTGGCGGAGCCTACGAGCAGTACTTC
j_gene: TRBJ2-2; abundance: many; v_gene: TRBV6-1; d_gene: -; CDR3aa: CASSADPANTGELFF; CDR3nt: TGTGCCAGCAGTGCCGACCCAGCGAACACCGGGGAGCTGTTTTTT
j_gene: TRBJ2-2; abundance: -; v_gene: TRBV28; d_gene: -; CDR3aa: CASSLAGPAGSTGELFF; CDR3nt: TGTGCCAGCAGTTTAGCGGGACCGGCGGGAAGCACCGGGGAGCTGTTTTTT